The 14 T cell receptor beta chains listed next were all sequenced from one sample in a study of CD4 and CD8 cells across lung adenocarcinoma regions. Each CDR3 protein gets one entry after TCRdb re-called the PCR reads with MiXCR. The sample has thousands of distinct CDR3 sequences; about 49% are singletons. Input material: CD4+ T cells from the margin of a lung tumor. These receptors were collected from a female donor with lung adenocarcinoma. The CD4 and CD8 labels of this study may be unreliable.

This CDR3 is CASSESYYNEQFF. In DNA, the CDR3 is TGTGCCAGCAGTGAAAGTTATTACAATGAGCAGTTCTTC. The rearrangement uses TRBV6-1 and TRBJ2-1, with no clear D. Deletions cut 2 bases from V and 4 bases from J, with 6 bases between. There are 13 residues in the CDR3. Germline V CDR1 and CDR2: MNHNS, SASEGT.

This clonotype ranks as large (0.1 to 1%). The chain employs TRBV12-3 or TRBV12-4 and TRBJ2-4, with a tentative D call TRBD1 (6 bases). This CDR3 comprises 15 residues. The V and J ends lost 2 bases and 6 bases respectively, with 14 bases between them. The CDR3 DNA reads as TGTGCCAGCAGTTTACTTCCAGGGGCAGGAAACATTCAGTACTTC. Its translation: CASSLLPGAGNIQYF.

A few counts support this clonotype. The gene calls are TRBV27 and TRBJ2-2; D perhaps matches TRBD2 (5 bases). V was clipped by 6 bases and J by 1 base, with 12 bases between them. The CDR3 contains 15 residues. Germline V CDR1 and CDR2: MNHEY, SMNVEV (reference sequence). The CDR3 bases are TGTGCCAGCAGCTTAGGACTGATGAACACCGGGGAGCTGTTTTTT. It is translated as CASSLGLMNTGELFF.

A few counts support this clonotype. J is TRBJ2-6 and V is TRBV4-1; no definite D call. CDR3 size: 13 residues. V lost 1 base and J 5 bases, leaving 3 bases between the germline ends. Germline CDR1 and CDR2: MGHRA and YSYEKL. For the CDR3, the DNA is TGCGCCAGCAGCCAAGCTAGGGCCAACGTCCTGACTTTC. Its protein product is CASSQARANVLTF.

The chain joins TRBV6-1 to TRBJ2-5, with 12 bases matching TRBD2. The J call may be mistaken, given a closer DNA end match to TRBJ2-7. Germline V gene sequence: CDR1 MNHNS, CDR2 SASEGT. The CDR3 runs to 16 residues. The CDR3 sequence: CASSEGSSGRAGEQYF. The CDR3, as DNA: TGTGCCAGCAGTGAAGGGTCTAGCGGGAGGGCTGGCGAGCAGTACTTC.

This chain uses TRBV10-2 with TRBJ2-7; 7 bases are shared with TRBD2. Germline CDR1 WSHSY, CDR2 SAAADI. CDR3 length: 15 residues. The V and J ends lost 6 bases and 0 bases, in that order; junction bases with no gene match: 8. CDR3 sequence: CASREGGGSSYEQYV. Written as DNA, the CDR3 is TGCGCCAGCAGGGAGGGCGGCGGGAGCTCCTACGAGCAGTACGTC.

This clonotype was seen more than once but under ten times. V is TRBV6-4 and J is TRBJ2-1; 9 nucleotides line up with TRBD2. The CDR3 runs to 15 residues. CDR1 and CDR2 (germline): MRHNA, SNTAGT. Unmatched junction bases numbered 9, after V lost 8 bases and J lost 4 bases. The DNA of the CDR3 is TGTGCCAGCGGTCGTGCGGGGGGGGATTACAATGAGCAGTTCTTC. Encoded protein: CASGRAGGDYNEQFF.

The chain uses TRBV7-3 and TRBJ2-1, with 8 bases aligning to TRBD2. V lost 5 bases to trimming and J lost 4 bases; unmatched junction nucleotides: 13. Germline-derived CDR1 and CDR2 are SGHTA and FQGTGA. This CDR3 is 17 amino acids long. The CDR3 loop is CASSLSGTSGGYNEQFF. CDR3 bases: TGTGCCAGCAGCCTATCCGGCACTAGCGGAGGTTACAATGAGCAGTTCTTC.

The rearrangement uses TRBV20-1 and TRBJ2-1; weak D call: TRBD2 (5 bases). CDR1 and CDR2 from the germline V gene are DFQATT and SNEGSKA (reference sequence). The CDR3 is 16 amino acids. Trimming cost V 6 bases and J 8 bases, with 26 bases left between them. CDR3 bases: TGCAGTGCCCTATCTAGAACTGAGGGTCGATTCGATGAGCAGTTCTTC. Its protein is CSALSRTEGRFDEQFF.

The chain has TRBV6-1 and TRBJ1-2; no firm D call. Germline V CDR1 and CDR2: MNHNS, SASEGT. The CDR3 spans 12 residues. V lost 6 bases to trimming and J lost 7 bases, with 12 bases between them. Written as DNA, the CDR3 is TGTGCCAGCAGATCCGGGGAATCTGGCTACACCTTC. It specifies CASRSGESGYTF.

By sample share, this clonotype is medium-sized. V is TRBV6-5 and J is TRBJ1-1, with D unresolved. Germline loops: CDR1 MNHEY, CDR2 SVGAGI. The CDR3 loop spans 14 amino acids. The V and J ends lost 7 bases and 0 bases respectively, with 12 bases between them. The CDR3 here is CASTSGRLNTEAFF. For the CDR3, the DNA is TGTGCCAGCACCTCAGGACGGCTGAACACTGAAGCTTTCTTT.

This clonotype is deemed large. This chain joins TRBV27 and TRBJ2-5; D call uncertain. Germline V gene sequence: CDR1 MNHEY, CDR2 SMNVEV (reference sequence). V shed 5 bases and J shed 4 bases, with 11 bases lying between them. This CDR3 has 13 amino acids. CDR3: CASSPRKGETQYF. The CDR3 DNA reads TGTGCCAGCAGTCCGCGGAAGGGAGAGACCCAGTACTTC.

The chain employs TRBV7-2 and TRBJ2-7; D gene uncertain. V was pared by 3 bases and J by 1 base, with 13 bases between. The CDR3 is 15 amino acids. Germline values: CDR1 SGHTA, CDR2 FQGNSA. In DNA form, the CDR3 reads TGTGCCAGCAGCTTCGACTCTGTCCCTTCCTACGAGCAGTACTTC. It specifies CASSFDSVPSYEQYF.

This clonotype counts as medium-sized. The CDR3 protein is CASSPGLAGGLWDTGELFF. The CDR3 DNA follows: TGTGCCAGCAGCCCGGGACTAGCGGGAGGGTTGTGGGACACCGGGGAGCTGTTTTTT. This rearrangement joins TRBV6-1 to TRBJ2-2; TRBD2 matches 16 bases. The CDR3 contains 19 residues. Trimming removed 6 bases from V and 3 bases from J; junction bases left unmatched: 10. Germline loops: CDR1 MNHNS, CDR2 SASEGT.